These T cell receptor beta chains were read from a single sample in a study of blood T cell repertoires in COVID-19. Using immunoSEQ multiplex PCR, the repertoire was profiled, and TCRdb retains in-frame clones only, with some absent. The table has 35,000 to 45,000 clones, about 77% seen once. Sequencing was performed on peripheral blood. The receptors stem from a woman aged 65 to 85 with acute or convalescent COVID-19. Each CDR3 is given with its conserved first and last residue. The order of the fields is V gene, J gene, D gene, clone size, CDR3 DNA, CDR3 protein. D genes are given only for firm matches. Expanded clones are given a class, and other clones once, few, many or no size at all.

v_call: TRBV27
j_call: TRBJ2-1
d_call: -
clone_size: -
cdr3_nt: TGTGCCAGCAGTCCCGGGACAATGCTGTTGAATGAGCAGTTCTTC
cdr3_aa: CASSPGTMLLNEQFF

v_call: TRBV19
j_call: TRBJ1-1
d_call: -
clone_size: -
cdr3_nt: TGTGCCAGTAGGTCCGTGGGGGGGACTGAAGCTTTCTTT
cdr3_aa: CASRSVGGTEAFF

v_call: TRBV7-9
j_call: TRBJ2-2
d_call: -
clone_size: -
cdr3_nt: TGTGCCAGCAAAAGGGGTGGGGACACCGGGGAGCTGTTTTTT
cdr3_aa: CASKRGGDTGELFF

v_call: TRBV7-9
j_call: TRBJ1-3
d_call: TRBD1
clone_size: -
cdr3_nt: TGTGCCAGCAGCTGGACAGGGGGCGGCTCTGGAAACACCATATATTTT
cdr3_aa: CASSWTGGGSGNTIYF

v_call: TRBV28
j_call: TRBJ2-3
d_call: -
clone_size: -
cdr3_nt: TGTGCCAGCAGTTTGTCCCCGGGGGGCCCGCCTCCCCCGCAGTATTTT
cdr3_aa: CASSLSPGGPPPPQYF

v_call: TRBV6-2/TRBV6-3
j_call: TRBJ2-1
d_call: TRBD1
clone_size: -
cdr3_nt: TGTGCCAGCAGTTTTGCGACAGGGCGGAATGAGCAGTTCTTC
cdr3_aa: CASSFATGRNEQFF

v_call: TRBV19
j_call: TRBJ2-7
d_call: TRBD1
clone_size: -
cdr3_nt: TGTGCCAGTAGTATAAGGCCACTACAACGACAGGGGGCCTCCTACGAGCAGTACTTC
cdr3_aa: CASSIRPLQRQGASYEQYF

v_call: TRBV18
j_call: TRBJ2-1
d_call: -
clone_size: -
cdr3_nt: TGTGCCAGCTCACCACTCTCCGGCGGAGTCAATGAGCAGTTCTTC
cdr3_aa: CASSPLSGGVNEQFF

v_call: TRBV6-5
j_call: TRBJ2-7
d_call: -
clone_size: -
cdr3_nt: TGTGCCAGCAGTTACTCGAGGCAGGGATCCTACGAGCAGTACTTC
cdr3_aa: CASSYSRQGSYEQYF

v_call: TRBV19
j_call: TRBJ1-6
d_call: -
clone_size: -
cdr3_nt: TGTGCCAGTAAGGGGTACTTCGATTCACCCCTCCACTTT
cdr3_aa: CASKGYFDSPLHF

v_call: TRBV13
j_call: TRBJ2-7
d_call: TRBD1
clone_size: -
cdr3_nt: TGTGCCAGCAGCTTAAGGGGGCAGGCCACTTACGAGCAGTACTTC
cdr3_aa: CASSLRGQATYEQYF

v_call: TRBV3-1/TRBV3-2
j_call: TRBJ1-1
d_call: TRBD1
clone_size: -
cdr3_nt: TGTGCCAGCAGCCCACGATCAGGGGGCGCTGAAGCTTTCTTT
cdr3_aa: CASSPRSGGAEAFF

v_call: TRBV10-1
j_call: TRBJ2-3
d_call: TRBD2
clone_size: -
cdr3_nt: TGCGCCAGCAGTGAGTCATCGGGAGGGCAATCAGATACGCAGTATTTT
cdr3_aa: CASSESSGGQSDTQYF

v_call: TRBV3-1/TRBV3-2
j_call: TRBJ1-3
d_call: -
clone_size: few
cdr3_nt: TGTGCCAGCAGCCCCCGCGGAGCAACCTCTGGAAACACCATATATTTT
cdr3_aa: CASSPRGATSGNTIYF

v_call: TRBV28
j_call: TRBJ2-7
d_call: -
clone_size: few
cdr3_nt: TGTGCCAGCAGTTCCGGCCGCGGGATGTACGAGCAGTACTTC
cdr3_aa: CASSSGRGMYEQYF

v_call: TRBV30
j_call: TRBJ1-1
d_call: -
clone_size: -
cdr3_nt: TGTGCCTGGAGAACCCGGAGGGACTTCGGGACTGAAGCTTTCTTT
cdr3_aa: CAWRTRRDFGTEAFF

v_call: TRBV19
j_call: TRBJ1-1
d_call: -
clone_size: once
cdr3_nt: TGTGCCAGTAAACTTGGGGCTAACCTGAACACTGAAGCTTTCTTT
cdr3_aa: CASKLGANLNTEAFF

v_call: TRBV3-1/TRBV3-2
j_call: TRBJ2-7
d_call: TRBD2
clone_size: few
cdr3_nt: TGTGCCAGCAGCCAAGACGGAACTAGCGGGAGGGCCGGCAAGCAGTACTTC
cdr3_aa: CASSQDGTSGRAGKQYF

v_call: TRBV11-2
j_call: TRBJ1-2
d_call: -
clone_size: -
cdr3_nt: TGTGCCAGCAGCTTCGTGTGGTGCGGTACGTATGGCTACACCTTC
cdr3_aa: CASSFVWCGTYGYTF

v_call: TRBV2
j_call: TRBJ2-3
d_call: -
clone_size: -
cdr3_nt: TGTGCCAGCAGCCCCTTCCCCGTAGATACGCAGTATTTT
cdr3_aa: CASSPFPVDTQYF

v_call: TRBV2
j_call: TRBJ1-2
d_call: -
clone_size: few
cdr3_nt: TGTGCCAGCAGTTCCGACAGAAACTATGGCTACACCTTC
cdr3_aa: CASSSDRNYGYTF

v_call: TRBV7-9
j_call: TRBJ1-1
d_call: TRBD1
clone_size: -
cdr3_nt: TGTGCCAGCAGTTTCCAGGGGGTCACTGAAGCTTTCTTT
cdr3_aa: CASSFQGVTEAFF

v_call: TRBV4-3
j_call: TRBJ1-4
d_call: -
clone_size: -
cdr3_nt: TGCGCCAGCAGCCAAGCCATTACACCAGCAACTAATGAAAAACTGTTTTTT
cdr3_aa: CASSQAITPATNEKLFF

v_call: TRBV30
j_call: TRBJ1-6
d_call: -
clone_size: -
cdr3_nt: TGTGCCTGGAGTGCCGACAGATTAAATTCACCCCTCCACTTT
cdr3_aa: CAWSADRLNSPLHF

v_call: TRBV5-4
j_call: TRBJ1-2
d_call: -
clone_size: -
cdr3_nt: TGTGCCAGCAGCTTGCCAGGGGCCAGCATCTATGGCTACACCTTC
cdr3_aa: CASSLPGASIYGYTF

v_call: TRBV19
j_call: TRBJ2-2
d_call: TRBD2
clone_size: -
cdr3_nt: TGTGCCAGTAGCCCCCTTCCGGGGGGATGGTTGGCCGGGGAGCTGTTTTTT
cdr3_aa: CASSPLPGGWLAGELFF

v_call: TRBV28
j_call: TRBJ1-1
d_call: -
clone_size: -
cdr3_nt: TGTGCCAGCAGTACCACTCCGGTGGTAAGTGAAGCTTTCTTT
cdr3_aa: CASSTTPVVSEAFF

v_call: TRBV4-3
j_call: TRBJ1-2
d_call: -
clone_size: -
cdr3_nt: TGCGCCAGCAGCCAAGATGTAGGGAGCTATGGCTACACCTTC
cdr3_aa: CASSQDVGSYGYTF

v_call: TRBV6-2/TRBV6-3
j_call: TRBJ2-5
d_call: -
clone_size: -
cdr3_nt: TGTGCCAGCAGTTACGAGGAGACCCAGTACTTC
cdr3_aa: CASSYEETQYF

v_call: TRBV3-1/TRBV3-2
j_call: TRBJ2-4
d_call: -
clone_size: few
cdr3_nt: TGTGCCAGCAGCCAAGGGCAGGCCAAAAACATTCAGTACTTC
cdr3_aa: CASSQGQAKNIQYF

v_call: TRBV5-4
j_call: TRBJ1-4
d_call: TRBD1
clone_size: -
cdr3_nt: TGTGCCAGCAGCTTGGAGACAGGGACTTATGGAAAACTGTTTTTT
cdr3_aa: CASSLETGTYGKLFF

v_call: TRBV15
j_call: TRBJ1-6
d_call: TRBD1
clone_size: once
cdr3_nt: TGTGCCACCAGCAGGGCAGGGGGCTGGGGTTCACCCCTCCACTTT
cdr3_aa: CATSRAGGWGSPLHF

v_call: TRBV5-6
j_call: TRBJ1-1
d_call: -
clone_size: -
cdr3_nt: TGTGCCAGCAGCTTGTACGCAGGGATGAACACTGAAGCTTTCTTT
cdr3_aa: CASSLYAGMNTEAFF

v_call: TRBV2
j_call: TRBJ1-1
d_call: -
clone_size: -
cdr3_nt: TGTGCCGGATTCAGGGATGTGAACACTGAAGCTTTCTTT
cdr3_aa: CAGFRDVNTEAFF

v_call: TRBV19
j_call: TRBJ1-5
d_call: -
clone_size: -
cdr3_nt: TGTGCCAGTAGTATGCGGGAAAGCAATCAGCCCCAGCATTTT
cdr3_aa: CASSMRESNQPQHF

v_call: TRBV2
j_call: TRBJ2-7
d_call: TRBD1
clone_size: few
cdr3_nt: TGTGCCAGCAGTGGACAGGGATCCCGCTACGAGCAGTACTTC
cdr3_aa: CASSGQGSRYEQYF

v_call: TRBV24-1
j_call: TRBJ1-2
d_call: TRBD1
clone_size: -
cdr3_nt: TGTGCCACCAGTGACCCGGGACAGGGGAGCTATGGCTACACCTTC
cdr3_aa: CATSDPGQGSYGYTF

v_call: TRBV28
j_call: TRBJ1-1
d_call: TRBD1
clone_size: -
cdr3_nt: TGTGCCAGCAGACCCCAGGACAGGCGCAACACTGAAGCTTTCTTT
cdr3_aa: CASRPQDRRNTEAFF

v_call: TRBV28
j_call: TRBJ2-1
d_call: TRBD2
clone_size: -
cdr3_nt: TGTGCCAGCAGTCACGCGGGGGGGCAGTTCTTC
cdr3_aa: CASSHAGGQFF

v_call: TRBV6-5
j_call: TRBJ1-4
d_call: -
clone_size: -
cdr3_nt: TGTGCCAGCAGTTACTGGACTGGAGACAAACTGTTTTTT
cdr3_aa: CASSYWTGDKLFF

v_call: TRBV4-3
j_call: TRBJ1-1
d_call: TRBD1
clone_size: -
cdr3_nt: TGCGCCAGCAGCCAAGTCTACGGGACAGCGAACACTGAAGCTTTCTTT
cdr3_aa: CASSQVYGTANTEAFF

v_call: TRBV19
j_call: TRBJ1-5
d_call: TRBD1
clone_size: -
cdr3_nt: TGTGCCAGTAGTCCGCGGGACAGGCCCCAGCATTTT
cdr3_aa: CASSPRDRPQHF

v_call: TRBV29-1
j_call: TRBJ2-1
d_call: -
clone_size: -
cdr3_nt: TGCAGCGTCGACCTCGGACTCCTAAATGGGAATGAGCAGTTCTTC
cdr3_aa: CSVDLGLLNGNEQFF

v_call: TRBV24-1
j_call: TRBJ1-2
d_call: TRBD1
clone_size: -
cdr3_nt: TGTGCCACCAGTGACACCTCGGGACAGGGGTATGGCTACACCTTC
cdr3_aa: CATSDTSGQGYGYTF

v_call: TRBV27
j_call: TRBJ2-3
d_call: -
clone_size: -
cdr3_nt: TGTGCCAGCAGACGTAATCCCCGGGAGAGCACAGATACGCAGTATTTT
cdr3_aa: CASRRNPRESTDTQYF

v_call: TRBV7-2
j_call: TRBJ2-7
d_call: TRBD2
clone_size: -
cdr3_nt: TGTGCCAGCAGCTCTAGGGAAGAGACTAGCGGGAGTCGGTCCTACGAGCAGTACTTC
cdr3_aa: CASSSREETSGSRSYEQYF

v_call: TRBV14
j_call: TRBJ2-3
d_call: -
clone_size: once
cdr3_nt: TGTGCCAGCAGCCACGGTGGCCGGGTCACAGATACGCAGTATTTT
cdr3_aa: CASSHGGRVTDTQYF

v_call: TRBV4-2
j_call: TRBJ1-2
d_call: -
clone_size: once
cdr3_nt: TGTGCCAGCAGCCAAGCGTTGAACAGGTCTGGGGGCTACACCTTC
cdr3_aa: CASSQALNRSGGYTF

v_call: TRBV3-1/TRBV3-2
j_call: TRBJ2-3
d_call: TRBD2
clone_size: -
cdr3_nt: TGTGCCAGCAGCCAGGCGAGCGGGAGAATGCCGCTATGGTTCGGCACAGATACGCAGTATTTT
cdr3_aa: CASSQASGRMPLWFGTDTQYF